Listed below are T cell receptor beta chains from one sample, sequenced in a study of prognosis after radiotherapy for stage I lung cancer. Using its own MiXCR run on the multiplex PCR reads, TCRdb lists one record per CDR3 protein. The data show about 16,000 distinct CDR3 sequences, around 30% seen once. The sequencing used PBMCs, collected before or after stereotactic body radiation therapy (not recorded which). The receptor set was obtained from a donor at least 50 years old with non-small cell lung cancer. Each CDR3 is given with its conserved first and last residue. D genes are given only for firm matches. Expanded clones get a size class; other rows say once, few or many, or leave the size out.

v_call: TRBV11-2
d_call: NA
j_call: TRBJ1-4
clone_size: many
cdr3_aa: CASSLTVGNEKLFF
cdr3_nt: TGTGCCAGCAGCTTGACAGTCGGGAATGAAAAACTGTTTTTT

v_call: TRBV20-1
d_call: NA
j_call: TRBJ2-7
clone_size: NA
cdr3_aa: CCARYLAGKYEQYF
cdr3_nt: TGCTGTGCTAGATATCTGGCGGGAAAGTACGAGCAGTACTTC

v_call: TRBV6-5
d_call: NA
j_call: TRBJ2-3
clone_size: many
cdr3_aa: CASSYSNRPSTDTQYF
cdr3_nt: TGTGCCAGCAGTTACTCGAATAGACCTAGCACAGATACGCAGTATTTT

v_call: TRBV5-5
d_call: NA
j_call: TRBJ2-5
clone_size: many
cdr3_aa: CASSSDNQETQYF
cdr3_nt: TGTGCCAGCAGCTCGGACAACCAAGAGACCCAGTACTTC

v_call: TRBV4-1
d_call: NA
j_call: TRBJ2-7
clone_size: NA
cdr3_aa: CASSQGQVTFEQYF
cdr3_nt: TGCGCCAGCAGCCAAGGCCAGGTAACTTTCGAGCAGTACTTC

v_call: TRBV6-2/TRBV6-3
d_call: NA
j_call: TRBJ2-7
clone_size: NA
cdr3_aa: CASSVETAGSYEQYF
cdr3_nt: TGTGCCAGCAGTGTCGAGACAGCCGGCTCCTACGAGCAGTACTTC

v_call: TRBV30
d_call: TRBD1
j_call: TRBJ1-5
clone_size: many
cdr3_aa: CAWSRQGNQPQHF
cdr3_nt: TGTGCCTGGAGCCGACAGGGTAATCAGCCCCAGCATTTT

v_call: TRBV4-1
d_call: NA
j_call: TRBJ1-3
clone_size: medium-sized
cdr3_aa: CASSQDRYRAGNTIYF
cdr3_nt: TGCGCCAGCAGCCAAGATCGTTACCGCGCTGGAAACACCATATATTTT

v_call: TRBV28
d_call: TRBD1
j_call: TRBJ1-2
clone_size: many
cdr3_aa: CASKETGTEIYGYTF
cdr3_nt: TGTGCCAGCAAAGAAACCGGGACAGAGATCTATGGCTACACCTTC

v_call: TRBV20-1
d_call: NA
j_call: TRBJ2-1
clone_size: NA
cdr3_aa: CSARLSGYNEQFF
cdr3_nt: TGCAGTGCTAGATTGTCGGGATACAATGAGCAGTTCTTC

v_call: TRBV19
d_call: NA
j_call: TRBJ1-4
clone_size: many
cdr3_aa: CASRRDPTNEKLFF
cdr3_nt: TGTGCCAGTAGGAGAGATCCGACTAATGAAAAACTGTTTTTT

v_call: TRBV6-2/TRBV6-3
d_call: NA
j_call: TRBJ2-2
clone_size: many
cdr3_aa: CASSFEISRAGELFF
cdr3_nt: TGTGCCAGCAGTTTTGAAATTTCTCGGGCCGGGGAGCTGTTTTTT

v_call: TRBV4-3
d_call: TRBD2
j_call: TRBJ2-7
clone_size: many
cdr3_aa: CASSQASGRFYEQYF
cdr3_nt: TGCGCCAGCAGCCAAGCGAGCGGGAGATTCTACGAGCAGTACTTC

v_call: TRBV10-2
d_call: TRBD2
j_call: TRBJ2-3
clone_size: NA
cdr3_aa: CASTGLLAGEVSDGDTQYF
cdr3_nt: TGCGCCAGCACGGGACTACTGGCGGGAGAGGTATCCGATGGGGATACGCAGTATTTT

v_call: TRBV10-2
d_call: NA
j_call: TRBJ2-5
clone_size: many
cdr3_aa: CASSESVGRETQYF
cdr3_nt: TGCGCCAGCAGTGAGTCGGTGGGGCGAGAGACCCAGTACTTC

v_call: TRBV20-1
d_call: NA
j_call: TRBJ2-7
clone_size: medium-sized
cdr3_aa: CSATPINSYEQYF
cdr3_nt: TGCAGTGCTACCCCCATAAACTCCTACGAGCAGTACTTC

v_call: TRBV19
d_call: NA
j_call: TRBJ2-5
clone_size: many
cdr3_aa: CASSIAAEETQYF
cdr3_nt: TGTGCCAGTAGTATAGCAGCAGAAGAGACCCAGTACTTC

v_call: TRBV6-1
d_call: TRBD2
j_call: TRBJ2-7
clone_size: medium-sized
cdr3_aa: CASSAQRESYEQYF
cdr3_nt: TGTGCCAGCAGTGCCCAGCGGGAGTCCTACGAGCAGTACTTC

v_call: TRBV18
d_call: NA
j_call: TRBJ2-1
clone_size: NA
cdr3_aa: CASSPGNVYNEQFF
cdr3_nt: TGTGCCAGCTCACCGGGGAACGTATACAATGAGCAGTTCTTC

v_call: TRBV28
d_call: TRBD1
j_call: TRBJ2-5
clone_size: many
cdr3_aa: CASSQGAGETQYF
cdr3_nt: TGTGCCAGCAGCCAGGGGGCGGGAGAGACCCAGTACTTC

v_call: TRBV10-3
d_call: TRBD2
j_call: TRBJ2-7
clone_size: medium-sized
cdr3_aa: CAISEERGSLEQYF
cdr3_nt: TGTGCCATCAGTGAGGAACGCGGGAGCCTCGAGCAGTACTTC

v_call: TRBV15
d_call: NA
j_call: TRBJ1-1
clone_size: many
cdr3_aa: CATSRDRERREAFF
cdr3_nt: TGTGCCACCAGCAGAGATCGCGAGAGGAGAGAAGCTTTCTTT

v_call: TRBV29-1
d_call: NA
j_call: TRBJ1-2
clone_size: many
cdr3_aa: CSVTENYSGYTF
cdr3_nt: TGCAGCGTTACAGAAAACTATTCTGGCTACACCTTC

v_call: TRBV18
d_call: NA
j_call: TRBJ2-1
clone_size: many
cdr3_aa: CASSPGSNNEQFF
cdr3_nt: TGTGCCAGCTCGCCGGGAAGTAACAATGAGCAGTTCTTC

v_call: TRBV6-9
d_call: NA
j_call: TRBJ1-2
clone_size: NA
cdr3_aa: CASSYGEGLGYTF
cdr3_nt: TGTGCCAGCAGTTACGGGGAGGGCCTTGGCTACACCTTC

v_call: TRBV7-2
d_call: NA
j_call: TRBJ2-4
clone_size: many
cdr3_aa: CASSSRDLAKNIQYF
cdr3_nt: TGTGCCAGCAGCTCCAGGGATTTAGCCAAAAACATTCAGTACTTC

v_call: TRBV9
d_call: TRBD2
j_call: TRBJ2-2
clone_size: many
cdr3_aa: CASSVGGRALDATGELFF
cdr3_nt: TGTGCCAGCAGCGTAGGCGGGAGGGCCCTCGATGCCACCGGGGAGCTGTTTTTT

v_call: TRBV7-2
d_call: TRBD2
j_call: TRBJ2-5
clone_size: NA
cdr3_aa: CASRYSGRYGETRYF
cdr3_nt: TGTGCCAGCAGATATAGCGGGAGATACGGGGAGACCCGGTACTTC

v_call: TRBV6-2/TRBV6-3
d_call: TRBD1
j_call: TRBJ1-1
clone_size: many
cdr3_aa: CASSEWPGGRTEAFF
cdr3_nt: TGTGCCAGCAGTGAATGGCCAGGGGGTCGGACTGAAGCTTTCTTT

v_call: TRBV20-1
d_call: TRBD1
j_call: TRBJ1-1
clone_size: many
cdr3_aa: CSASEDRATEAFF
cdr3_nt: TGCAGTGCTAGTGAGGACAGGGCCACTGAAGCTTTCTTT

v_call: TRBV5-1
d_call: TRBD1
j_call: TRBJ1-1
clone_size: medium-sized
cdr3_aa: CASSPGGTGFTEAFF
cdr3_nt: TGCGCCAGCAGCCCAGGTGGGACAGGGTTCACTGAAGCTTTCTTT

v_call: TRBV6-4
d_call: NA
j_call: TRBJ2-3
clone_size: NA
cdr3_aa: CASSGVDKKYF
cdr3_nt: TGTGCCAGCAGTGGGGTGGATAAGAAGTATTTT

v_call: TRBV4-3
d_call: NA
j_call: TRBJ2-7
clone_size: many
cdr3_aa: CASSQDRLGYEQYF
cdr3_nt: TGCGCCAGCAGCCAAGACAGGCTCGGCTACGAGCAGTACTTC

v_call: TRBV30
d_call: NA
j_call: TRBJ2-5
clone_size: many
cdr3_aa: CAWSGLVQETQYF
cdr3_nt: TGTGCCTGGAGTGGACTAGTCCAAGAGACCCAGTACTTC

v_call: TRBV28
d_call: TRBD1
j_call: TRBJ2-7
clone_size: medium-sized
cdr3_aa: CASSGGTGRYEQYF
cdr3_nt: TGTGCCAGCAGTGGGGGGACAGGGCGCTACGAGCAGTACTTC

v_call: TRBV2
d_call: NA
j_call: TRBJ1-2
clone_size: many
cdr3_aa: CASTTTNYGYTF
cdr3_nt: TGTGCCAGCACTACAACTAACTATGGCTACACCTTC

v_call: TRBV20-1
d_call: NA
j_call: TRBJ1-1
clone_size: many
cdr3_aa: CSARMGALNTEAFF
cdr3_nt: TGCAGTGCTAGAATGGGGGCTTTGAACACTGAAGCTTTCTTT